This TCR beta chain is drawn from a study of glioma-infiltrating T cells after dendritic cell vaccination (dated by TCRdb to 2015 to 2016). About the investigation overall: Of the 15 glioblastoma patients in the cohort, all drawn from Phase I and II dendritic cell vaccination trials, 9 were newly diagnosed and 6 had recurrent disease. Between the early 2000s and the early 2010s, the patients were given dendritic cell vaccination pulsed with autologous tumor lysate. The vaccine consisted of monocyte-derived dendritic cells cultured seven days with IL-4 and GM-CSF, then pulsed overnight with autologous tumor lysate. Three intradermal dendritic cell vaccine injections were administered to patients at biweekly intervals in the arm below the axilla. In glioblastoma patients vaccinated with dendritic cells, deep sequencing of TCR beta CDR3 regions served to measure tumor-infiltrating lymphocyte content and to compare repertoires between tumor and blood. Survival after dendritic cell vaccination was correlated with TCR sequencing metrics such as TIL content and the overlap between tumor and blood repertoires. Results and caveats for the whole study, not just this receptor: After dendritic cell vaccination, a higher estimated pretreatment TIL content predicted longer time to progression and longer overall survival. TCR clonality showed no direct relationship with survival, which suggests that a diverse polyclonal response may matter. The cohort was small and heterogeneous, with few patients having full blood and tumor sets and even fewer initial-recurrent tumor pairs. The three-group TCR overlap response model was described as speculative and requiring prospective validation.

CDR1 PRHDT and CDR2 FYEKMQ are derived from the germline V gene (reference sequence). V loses 4 bases at its end and J loses 3 bases; junction bases beyond the gene matches: 9. Including cysteine and phenylalanine, the CDR3 has 15 amino acids. Only the CDR3 part of the read is kept: 45 bases, read in frame from the first base. Using the immunoSEQ assay, TCRB CDR3 regions were amplified from 2 micrograms of genomic DNA, or from all available DNA when less than that was on hand. The multiplex PCR relied on 60 forward primers for TCR V beta segments and 13 reverse primers for J beta segments. To estimate reads per starting template, synthetic control templates were spiked into each sample at limiting dilution. The Illumina HiSeq System generated 87 bp sequencing reads. The paper's data handling went like this. PCR and sequencing errors were removed by a nearest neighbor algorithm that merged closely related sequences. TCR overlap was defined as the percentage of unique tumor TCR beta sequences that were also present in the same patient's peripheral blood. The table was pulled from immuneACCESS by TCRdb, which kept in-frame rearrangements only. Such tables lose some clones; where checked, under half of the loss comes from unresolved V genes, and the rest has no known cause. D and trimming were read from the DNA, whereas the V and J calls and clone size are those reported in that table. The sample yields about 76,000 clones; roughly 84% were counted once. The ten largest clones take up 2% to 2.5% of the sample.

The meaning of the sample's time point label: after dendritic cell vaccination, including at tumor progression/relapse. Patients were selected for having adequate residual fresh-frozen tumor tissue and more than two years of available survival data. Although molecular status otherwise differed among the glioblastoma patients, no patient had an isocitrate dehydrogenase mutation. PBMC were collected before vaccination, two weeks after the third vaccination, and at tumor progression if progression occurred. The Qiagen DNeasy Blood extraction Kit was used to extract genomic DNA. On this clone: This receptor's antigen is unknown. It has no much larger one-base neighbor in the sample; base qualities were not kept.

This TCR derives from a human donor with glioblastoma. Recombination joined TRBV13 with TRBJ2-7; TRBD1 agrees with 7 junctional bases. Sequencing used blood, obtained after dendritic cell vaccination. CDR3 sequence: CASSSPRTGYYEQYF. The DNA sequence follows: TGTGCCAGCAGCTCGCCCCGGACAGGATACTACGAGCAGTACTTC. The variable domain in full, with residues beyond the CDR3 obtained from the reference TRBV13 and TRBJ2-7 genes, is AAGVIQSPRHLIKEKRETATLKCYPIPRHDTVYWYQQGPGQDPQFLISFYEKMQSDKGSIPDRFSAQQFSDYHSELNMSSLELGDSALYFCASSSPRTGYYEQYFGPGTRLTVT.